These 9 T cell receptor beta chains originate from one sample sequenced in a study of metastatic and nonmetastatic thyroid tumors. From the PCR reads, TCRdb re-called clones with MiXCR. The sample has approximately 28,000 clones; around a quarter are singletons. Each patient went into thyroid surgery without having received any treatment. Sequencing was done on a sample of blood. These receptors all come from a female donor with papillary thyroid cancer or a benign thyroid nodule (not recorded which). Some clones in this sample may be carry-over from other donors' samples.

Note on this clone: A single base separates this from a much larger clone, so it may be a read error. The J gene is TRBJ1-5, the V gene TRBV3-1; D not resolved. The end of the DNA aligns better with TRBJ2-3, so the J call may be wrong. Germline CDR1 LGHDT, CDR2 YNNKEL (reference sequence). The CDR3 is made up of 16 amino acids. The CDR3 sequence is CASSQDIDYSNQTQYF. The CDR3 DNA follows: TGTGCCAGCAGCCAAGATATTGATTATAGCAATCAGACCCAGTATTTT.

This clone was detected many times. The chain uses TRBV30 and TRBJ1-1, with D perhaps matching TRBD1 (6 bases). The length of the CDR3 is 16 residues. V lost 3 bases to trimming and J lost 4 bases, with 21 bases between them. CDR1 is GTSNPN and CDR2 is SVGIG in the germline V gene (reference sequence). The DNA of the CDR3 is TGTGCCTGGAGGGGGGGGCCCATGGAAGGGCCCACTGAAGCTTTCTTT. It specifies CAWRGGPMEGPTEAFF.

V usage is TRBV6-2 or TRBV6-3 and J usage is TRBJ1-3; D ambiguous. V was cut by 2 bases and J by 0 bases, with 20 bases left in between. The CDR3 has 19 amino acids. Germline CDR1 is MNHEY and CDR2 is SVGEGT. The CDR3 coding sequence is TGTGCCAGCAGTTACCCACCTACGGGCAGTGTGAACTCTGGAAACACCATATATTTT. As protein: CASSYPPTGSVNSGNTIYF.

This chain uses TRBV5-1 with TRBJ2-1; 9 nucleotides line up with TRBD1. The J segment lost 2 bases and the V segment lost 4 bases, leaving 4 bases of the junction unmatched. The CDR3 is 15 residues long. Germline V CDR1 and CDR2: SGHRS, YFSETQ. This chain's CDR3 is CASSPGQGTYNEQFF. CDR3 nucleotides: TGCGCCAGCAGCCCGGGACAGGGAACCTACAATGAGCAGTTCTTC.

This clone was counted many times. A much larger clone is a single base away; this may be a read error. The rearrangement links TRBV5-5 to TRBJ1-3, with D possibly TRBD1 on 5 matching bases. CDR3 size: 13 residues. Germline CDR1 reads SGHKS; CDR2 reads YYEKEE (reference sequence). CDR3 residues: CASSWDGGNTLYF. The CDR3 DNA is TGTGCCAGCAGTTGGGACGGTGGAAACACCTTATATTTT.

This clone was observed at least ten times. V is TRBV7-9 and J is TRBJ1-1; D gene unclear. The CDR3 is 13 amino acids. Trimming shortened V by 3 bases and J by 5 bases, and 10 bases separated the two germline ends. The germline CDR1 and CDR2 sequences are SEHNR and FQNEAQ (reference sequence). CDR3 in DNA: TGTGCCAGCAGCTTCCCTGGCGGGACTGAAGCTTTCTTT. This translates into CASSFPGGTEAFF.

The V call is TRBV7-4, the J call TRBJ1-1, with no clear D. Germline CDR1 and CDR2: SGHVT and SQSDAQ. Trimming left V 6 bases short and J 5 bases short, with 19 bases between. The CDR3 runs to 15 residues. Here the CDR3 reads CASSRTEAFRTEAFF. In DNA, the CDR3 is TGTGCCAGCAGTAGAACAGAGGCGTTTAGAACTGAAGCTTTCTTT.

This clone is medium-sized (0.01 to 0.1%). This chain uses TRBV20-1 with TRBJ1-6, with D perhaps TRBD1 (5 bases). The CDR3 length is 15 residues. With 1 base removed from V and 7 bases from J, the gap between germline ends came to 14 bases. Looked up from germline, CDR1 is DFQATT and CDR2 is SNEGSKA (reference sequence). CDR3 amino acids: CSARVFGGPNSPLHF. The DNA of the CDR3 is TGCAGTGCTAGAGTCTTCGGGGGACCGAATTCACCCCTCCACTTT.

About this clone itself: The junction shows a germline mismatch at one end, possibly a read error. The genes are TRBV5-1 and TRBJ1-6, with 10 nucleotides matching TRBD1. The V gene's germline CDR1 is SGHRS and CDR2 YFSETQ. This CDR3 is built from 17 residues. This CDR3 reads CASSLCRPGTGDSPPHF. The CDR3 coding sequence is TGCGCCAGCAGCCTATGCCGCCCAGGGACAGGGGATTCACCCCCCCACTTT. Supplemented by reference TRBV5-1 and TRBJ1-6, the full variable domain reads KAGVTQTPRYLIKTRGQQVTLSCSPISGHRSVSWYQQTPGQGLQFLFEYFSETQRNKGNFPGRFSGRQFSNSRSEMNVSTLELGDSALYLCASSLCRPGTGDSPPHFGNGTRLTVT.